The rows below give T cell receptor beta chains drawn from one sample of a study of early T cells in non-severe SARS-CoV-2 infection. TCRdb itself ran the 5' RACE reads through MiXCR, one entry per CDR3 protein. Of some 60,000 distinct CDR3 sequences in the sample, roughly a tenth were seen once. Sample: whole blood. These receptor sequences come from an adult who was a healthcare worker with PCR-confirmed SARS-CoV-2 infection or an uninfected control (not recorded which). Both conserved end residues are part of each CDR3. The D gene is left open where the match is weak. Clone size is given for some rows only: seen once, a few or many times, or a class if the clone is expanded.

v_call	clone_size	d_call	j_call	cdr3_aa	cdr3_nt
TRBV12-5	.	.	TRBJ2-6	CASAFTSGANVLTF	TGTGCTAGTGCCTTTACTTCTGGGGCCAACGTCCTGACTTTC
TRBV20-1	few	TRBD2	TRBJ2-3	CSARVASGIADTQYF	TGCAGTGCTAGAGTGGCTAGCGGGATTGCAGATACGCAGTATTTT
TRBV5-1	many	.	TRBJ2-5	CASSLRAPETQYF	TGCGCCAGCAGCTTGAGGGCTCCTGAGACCCAGTACTTC
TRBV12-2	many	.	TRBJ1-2	CASRFPVQAYGYTF	TGTGCAAGTCGCTTCCCGGTACAGGCCTATGGCTACACCTTC
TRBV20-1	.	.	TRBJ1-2	CSAGDPNYGYTF	TGCAGTGCCGGGGACCCCAACTATGGCTACACCTTC
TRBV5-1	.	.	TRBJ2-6	CASSPKGAGANVLTF	TGCGCCAGCAGCCCGAAGGGCGCCGGGGCCAACGTCCTGACTTTC
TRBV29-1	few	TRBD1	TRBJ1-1	CSVLGQGAGTEAFF	TGCAGCGTGCTAGGACAGGGGGCGGGCACTGAAGCTTTCTTT
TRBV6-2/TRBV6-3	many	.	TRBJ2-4	CASSEDSNKNIQYF	TGTGCCAGCAGTGAAGACAGTAACAAAAACATTCAGTACTTC
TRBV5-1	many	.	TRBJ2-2	CASSLGQNTGELFF	TGCGCCAGCAGCTTGGGTCAGAACACCGGGGAGCTGTTTTTT
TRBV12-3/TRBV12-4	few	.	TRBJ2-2	CASSSHSSTGELFF	TGTGCCAGCAGTTCTCACTCTTCCACCGGGGAGCTGTTTTTT
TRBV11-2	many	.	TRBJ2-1	CASSSLLGGRFSNEQFF	TGTGCCAGCAGCTCCCTTCTAGGGGGGCGATTTTCGAATGAGCAGTTCTTC
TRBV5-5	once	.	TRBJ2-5	CASSLGGRRQETQYF	TGTGCCAGCAGCTTGGGGGGGAGGCGCCAAGAGACCCAGTACTTC
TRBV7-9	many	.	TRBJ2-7	CASSAGGGSEQYF	TGTGCCAGCAGCGCAGGGGGCGGGAGCGAGCAGTACTTC
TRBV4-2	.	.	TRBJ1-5	CASSHGEYSNQPQHF	TGTGCCAGCAGCCACGGGGAATATAGCAATCAGCCCCAGCATTTT
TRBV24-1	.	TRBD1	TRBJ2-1	CATSARDRGRYGEQFF	TGTGCCACCAGTGCCCGGGACAGGGGGCGGTACGGTGAGCAGTTCTTC
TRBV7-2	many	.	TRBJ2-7	CASSSPGAYEQYF	TGTGCCAGCAGCTCCCCGGGAGCCTACGAGCAGTACTTC
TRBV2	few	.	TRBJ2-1	CAGAVGFRGEQFF	TGTGCCGGGGCGGTAGGGTTTCGCGGTGAGCAGTTCTTC
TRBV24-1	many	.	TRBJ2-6	CATRDGANVLTF	TGTGCCACCAGGGATGGGGCCAACGTCCTGACTTTC
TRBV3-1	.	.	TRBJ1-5	CASSQEGPYSNQPQHF	TGTGCCAGCAGCCAAGAAGGCCCTTATAGCAATCAGCCCCAGCATTTT
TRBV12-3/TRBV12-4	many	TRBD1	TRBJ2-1	CASIDKGDRTYNEQFF	TGTGCCAGCATTGATAAGGGGGACAGGACTTACAATGAGCAGTTCTTC
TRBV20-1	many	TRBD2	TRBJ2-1	CSAIRSGSDTEQFF	TGCAGTGCTATCAGGAGCGGGAGCGACACTGAGCAGTTCTTC
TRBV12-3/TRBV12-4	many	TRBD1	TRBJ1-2	CASSVQGANYGYTF	TGTGCCAGCAGTGTACAGGGGGCTAACTATGGCTACACCTTC
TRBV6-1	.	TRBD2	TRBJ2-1	CASSEIVTGGRDEQFF	TGTGCCAGCAGTGAGATAGTAACGGGCGGGAGAGATGAGCAGTTCTTC
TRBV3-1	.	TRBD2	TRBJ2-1	CASRRTSGSPSYNEQFF	TGTGCCAGCAGACGGACTAGCGGGAGCCCCTCCTACAATGAGCAGTTCTTC
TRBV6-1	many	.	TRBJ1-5	CASSEASRFGSNQPQHF	TGTGCCAGCAGTGAAGCGTCCAGGTTTGGTAGCAATCAGCCCCAGCATTTT
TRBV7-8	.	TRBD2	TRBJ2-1	CASSLAGTSRFNEQFF	TGTGCCAGCAGCTTAGCCGGGACTAGCCGATTCAATGAGCAGTTCTTC
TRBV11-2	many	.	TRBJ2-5	CASSDGIGEQETQYF	TGTGCCAGCAGCGACGGAATAGGGGAACAAGAGACCCAGTACTTC
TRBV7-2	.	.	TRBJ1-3	CASSLVAGYSGNTIYF	TGTGCCAGCAGCTTAGTCGCGGGCTACTCTGGAAACACCATATATTTT
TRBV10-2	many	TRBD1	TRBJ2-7	CASSTQGAQYEQYF	TGCGCCAGCAGTACACAGGGGGCTCAGTACGAGCAGTACTTC
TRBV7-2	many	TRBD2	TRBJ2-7	CASSLAQLAGVTYEQYF	TGTGCCAGCAGCTTAGCACAACTAGCGGGAGTAACCTACGAGCAGTACTTC
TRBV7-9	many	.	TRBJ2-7	CASSVGRDGAYEQYF	TGTGCCAGCAGCGTAGGACGGGACGGCGCCTACGAGCAGTACTTC
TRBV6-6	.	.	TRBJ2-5	CASSYRAGQETQYF	TGTGCCAGCAGTTACCGGGCGGGTCAAGAGACCCAGTACTTC
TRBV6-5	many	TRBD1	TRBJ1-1	CASSRGTVNTEAFF	TGTGCCAGCAGCAGGGGGACAGTGAACACTGAAGCTTTCTTT
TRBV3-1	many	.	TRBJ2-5	CASSQTFGGKRQETQYF	TGTGCCAGCAGCCAAACGTTCGGAGGGAAGAGACAAGAGACCCAGTACTTC